The TCR beta chain described here comes from a study of CD4 and CD8 cells across lung adenocarcinoma regions. Looked up from germline, CDR1 is MNHNS and CDR2 is SASEGT. Trimming took 7 bases from V and 3 from J; bases not matched to a gene: 4. This CDR3 comprises 13 residues. Using its own MiXCR run on the PCR reads, TCRdb lists one record per CDR3 protein. The data hold under 10,000 distinct CDR3 sequences, with approximately 49% observed a single time. Only a few counts were recorded for this clonotype. The patients had localized lung adenocarcinoma, a non-small cell subtype. The gene calls are TRBV6-1 and TRBJ2-3; 7 bases fit TRBD2. This receptor was identified in a female donor with lung adenocarcinoma. The CD4 and CD8 labels of this study may be unreliable. The sample taken for sequencing was CD4+ T cells from the margin of a lung tumor. The CDR3 bases are TGTGCCAGCACATGGGGGGGAACAGATACGCAGTATTTT. Translating gives CASTWGGTDTQYF.